This passage covers 14 T cell receptor beta chains from one sample sequenced in a study of T cell responses to AZD1222 COVID-19 vaccine. Only in-frame clones appear in the TCRdb table, and some are missing; sequencing was by immunoSEQ multiplex PCR. Of roughly 160,000 clones in the sample, 85% to 90% were seen once. The starting material was peripheral blood, obtained 28 days after the second AZD1222 dose. The origin of the receptors is an adult who received the AZD1222 COVID-19 vaccine.

The CDR3 DNA reads as TGTGCCAGCTCACAAGGGGATGCAACTAATGAAAAACTGTTTTTT. As protein: CASSQGDATNEKLFF. The chain is built from TRBV18 and TRBJ1-4; D might be TRBD1 (5 bases). The germline gives CDR1 KGHSH, CDR2 LQKENI. The CDR3 has 15 amino acids. Trimming removed 4 bases from V and 0 bases from J, with 9 bases in between.

The rearrangement links TRBV27 to TRBJ2-5, with no clear D. The germline V and J ends were trimmed by 1 base and 5 bases, with 20 bases remaining between them. The CDR3 is 17 amino acids. Germline CDR1 MNHEY, CDR2 SMNVEV (reference sequence). CDR3 coding DNA: TGTGCCAGCAGTTTATGGGGAACCTCCAGAACGGCGGAGACCCAGTACTTC. Its protein is CASSLWGTSRTAETQYF.

The CDR3 nucleotides read TGTGCCAGTAGTCCTCAGGGACTAAACTATGGCTACACCTTC. Translating gives CASSPQGLNYGYTF. The rearrangement joins TRBV19 to TRBJ1-2, with a possible D match to TRBD1 (5 bases). CDR3 length: 14 residues. Germline values: CDR1 LNHDA, CDR2 SQIVND (reference sequence). V lost 5 bases to trimming and J lost 2 bases, with 12 bases between them.

A few counts support this clone. The rearrangement links TRBV6-6 to TRBJ2-7; 7 bases align to TRBD1. Losses at the gene ends were 6 bases for V and 2 bases for J; bases not matched to a gene: 10. The CDR3 runs 15 residues. CDR1 is MNHNY, CDR2 SVGAGI, per germline (reference sequence). CDR3 residues: CASRRQGEGPYEQYF. As DNA, the CDR3 is TGTGCCAGCAGACGGCAGGGGGAAGGGCCCTACGAGCAGTACTTC.

The J gene is TRBJ2-4, the V gene TRBV7-2; no firm D call. CDR3 size: 12 residues. V lost 6 bases, J lost 8 bases, and 11 bases lay in between. CDR1 and CDR2 (germline): SGHTA, FQGNSA. The CDR3 DNA sequence: TGTGCCAGCAGTTTGCTAGAGGACATTCAGTACTTC. This encodes CASSLLEDIQYF. The full variable domain, rest sourced from reference TRBV7-2 and TRBJ2-4, is GAGVSQSPSNKVTEKGKDVELRCDPISGHTALYWYRQSLGQGLEFLIYFQGNSAPDKSGLPSDRFSAERTGGSVSTLTIQRTQQEDSAVYLCASSLLEDIQYFGAGTRLSVL.

This chain joins TRBV7-2 and TRBJ1-1; possible D gene TRBD1, 5 bases. Looked up from germline, CDR1 is SGHTA and CDR2 is FQGNSA. This CDR3 has 14 amino acids. Trimming took off 2 bases at V and 4 bases at J, with 11 bases between the two ends. Here the CDR3 DNA reads TGTGCCAGCAGCTTATTGGGGACCCTCACTGAAGCTTTCTTT. It specifies CASSLLGTLTEAFF.

This sequence joins TRBV5-4 and TRBJ2-7, with D possibly called TRBD1 or TRBD2 (5 bases each). The CDR3 contains 16 residues. The germline V and J ends were trimmed by 3 bases and 6 bases, with 22 bases remaining between them. Germline CDR1 SGHNT, CDR2 YYREEE (reference sequence). The CDR3 loop reads CASSWGGPQPLSEQYF. CDR3 bases: TGTGCCAGCAGCTGGGGCGGGCCGCAACCCCTCTCCGAGCAGTACTTC.

The chain joins TRBV12-3 or TRBV12-4 to TRBJ2-2, with D unresolved. The CDR3 loop spans 13 amino acids. V was shortened by 6 bases and J by 6 bases, with 11 bases between the two germline ends. This CDR3 is CASSTELAGELFF. CDR3 nucleotides: TGTGCCAGCAGCACCGAACTTGCCGGGGAGCTGTTTTTT.

This clone showed up just a few times. The chain carries TRBV29-1 and TRBJ1-1; possibly TRBD1 for D (5 bases). CDR1 SQVTM and CDR2 ANQGSEA come from the germline V gene. With 7 bases removed from V and 8 bases from J, the gap between germline ends came to 14 bases. This CDR3 has 11 amino acids. CDR3: CSAVTGLEAFF. The CDR3 DNA is TGCAGCGCCGTGACGGGGCTCGAAGCTTTCTTT.

The chain employs TRBV6-6 and TRBJ1-2; TRBD1 matches at 10 bases. V shed 5 bases and J 2 bases; nucleotides not matched to a gene: 14. CDR3 length: 18 amino acids. Per the germline V gene, CDR1 is MNHNY and CDR2 is SVGAGI (reference sequence). CDR3 loop: CASSRETGQGILNYGYTF. CDR3 bases: TGTGCCAGCAGTCGCGAAACGGGACAGGGGATTTTAAACTATGGCTACACCTTC.

The gene calls are TRBV5-1 and TRBJ1-4, with TRBD1 matching over 7 bases. Losses at the gene ends were 2 bases for V and 7 bases for J; bases not matched to a gene: 5. CDR1 is SGHRS and CDR2 is YFSETQ in the germline V gene. This CDR3 is built from 14 residues. The CDR3 reads CASSFLQGSEKLFF. The DNA for the CDR3 is TGCGCCAGCAGCTTTTTACAGGGGAGTGAAAAACTGTTTTTT.

This clone was detected once. The chain recombines TRBV5-4 with TRBJ1-2; D might be TRBD1 (6 bases). Germline CDR1 and CDR2: SGHNT and YYREEE (reference sequence). CDR3 size: 15 residues. Trimming removed 7 bases from V and 4 bases from J, with 20 bases in between. The CDR3: CASQTSGGPTYGYTF. The CDR3 DNA reads as TGTGCCAGCCAAACCTCCGGGGGGCCCACCTATGGCTACACCTTC.

J is TRBJ1-5 and V is TRBV18; the match to TRBD1 covers 11 bases. The CDR3 consists of 15 residues. Germline V gives CDR1 KGHSH, CDR2 LQKENI. V was clipped by 3 bases and J by 5 bases; unmatched bases: 3. DNA for the CDR3: TGTGCCAGCTCACCGGGGACAGGGGGAGATCAGCCCCAGCATTTT. This encodes CASSPGTGGDQPQHF.

The chain links TRBV19 to TRBJ1-1; 10 nucleotides align to TRBD1. The CDR3 length is 13 residues. V gave up 10 bases and J gave up 5 bases; unmatched junction bases: 7. Germline V gene data show CDR1 as LNHDA and CDR2 as SQIVND (reference sequence). CDR3 in amino acids: CATIRDRGTEAFF. The CDR3 nucleotides read TGTGCCACTATCCGGGACAGGGGAACTGAAGCTTTCTTT.